This T cell receptor (beta chain) is from a study of blood T cell repertoires in COVID-19. The germline gives CDR1 MRHNA, CDR2 SNTAGT. V trimming: 2 bases; J trimming: 1 base; junction bases outside the gene matches: 2. This CDR3 has 15 residues. The study assigned cohorts using participant-reported clinical history. Individuals in the exposed group had encountered a COVID-19 case within 2 weeks preceding study entry. Sequencing used immunoSEQ multiplex PCR; TCRdb keeps in-frame clones, though not all of them. The sample includes some 270,000 clones, 80% to 90% of them seen just once. This receptor was identified in a woman in her thirties or forties who had been exposed to COVID-19. Sequenced material: PBMCs or T cells enriched from blood (not recorded which). The chain is built from TRBV6-4 and TRBJ1-5; TRBD1 aligns across 7 bases. The CDR3, as DNA: TGTGCCAGCAGTGACAGGGGGCTAAGCAATCAGCCCCAGCATTTT. This codes for CASSDRGLSNQPQHF.